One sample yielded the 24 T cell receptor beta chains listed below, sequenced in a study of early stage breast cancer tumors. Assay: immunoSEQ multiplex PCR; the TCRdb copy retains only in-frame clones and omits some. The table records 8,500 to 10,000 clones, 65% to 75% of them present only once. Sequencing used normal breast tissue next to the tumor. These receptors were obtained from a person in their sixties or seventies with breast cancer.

The CDR3 sequence is CASSFLSRRYTEAFF. The CDR3 bases are TGTGCCAGCAGTTTTCTTTCTAGACGATACACTGAAGCTTTCTTT. The gene calls are TRBV28 and TRBJ1-1; D unclear. The CDR3 loop spans 15 amino acids. V was shortened by 3 bases and J by 3 bases, with 14 bases between the two germline ends. Germline V gene lookup returns CDR1 MDHEN and CDR2 SYDVKM.

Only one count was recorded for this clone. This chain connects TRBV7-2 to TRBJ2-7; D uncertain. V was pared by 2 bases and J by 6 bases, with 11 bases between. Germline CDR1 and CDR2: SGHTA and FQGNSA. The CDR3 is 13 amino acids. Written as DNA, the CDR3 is TGTGCCAGCAGCTTAATGTGGTCGGGCGAGCAGTACTTC. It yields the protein CASSLMWSGEQYF.

CDR3: CASSIDRGQNYGYTF. The CDR3 DNA follows: TGTGCCAGTAGTATCGACAGGGGGCAAAACTATGGCTACACCTTC. The V gene is TRBV19, the J gene TRBJ1-2; TRBD1 agrees at 10 bases. The CDR3 extends over 15 amino acids. Germline CDR1 LNHDA, CDR2 SQIVND (reference sequence). The V gene end was trimmed by 3 bases and the J gene end by 2 bases; junction bases not matched to a gene: 3.

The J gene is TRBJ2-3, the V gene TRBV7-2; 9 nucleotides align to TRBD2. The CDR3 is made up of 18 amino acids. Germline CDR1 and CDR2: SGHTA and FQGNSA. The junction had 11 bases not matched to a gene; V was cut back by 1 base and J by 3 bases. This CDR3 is CASSLDFLAGIVTDTQYF. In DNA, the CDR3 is TGTGCCAGCAGCTTAGACTTTCTAGCGGGAATCGTAACAGATACGCAGTATTTT.

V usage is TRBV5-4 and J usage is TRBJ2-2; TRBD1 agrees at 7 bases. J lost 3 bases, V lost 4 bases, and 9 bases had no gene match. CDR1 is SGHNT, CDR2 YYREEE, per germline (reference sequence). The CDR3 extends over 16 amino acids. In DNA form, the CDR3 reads TGTGCCAGCAGCCGGGGTGACAGGGCGGACACCGGGGAGCTGTTTTTT. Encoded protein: CASSRGDRADTGELFF.

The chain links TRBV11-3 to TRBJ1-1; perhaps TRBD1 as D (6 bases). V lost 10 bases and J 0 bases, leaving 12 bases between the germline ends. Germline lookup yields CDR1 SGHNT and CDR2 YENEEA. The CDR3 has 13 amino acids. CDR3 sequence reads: CATSGQLNTEAFF. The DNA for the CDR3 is TGTGCCACATCCGGACAGCTGAACACTGAAGCTTTCTTT. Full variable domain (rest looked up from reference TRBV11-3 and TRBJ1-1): EAGVVQSPRYKIIEKKQPVAFWCNPISGHNTLYWYLQNLGQGPELLIRYENEEAVDDSQLPKDRFSAERLKGVDSTLKIQPAELGDSAVYLCATSGQLNTEAFFGQGTRLTVV.

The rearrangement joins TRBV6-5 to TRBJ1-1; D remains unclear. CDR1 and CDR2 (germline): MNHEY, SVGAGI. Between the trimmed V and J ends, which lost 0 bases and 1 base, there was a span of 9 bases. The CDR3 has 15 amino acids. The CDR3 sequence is CASSYSAGRNTEAFF. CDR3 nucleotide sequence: TGTGCCAGCAGTTACTCGGCAGGCCGGAACACTGAAGCTTTCTTT.

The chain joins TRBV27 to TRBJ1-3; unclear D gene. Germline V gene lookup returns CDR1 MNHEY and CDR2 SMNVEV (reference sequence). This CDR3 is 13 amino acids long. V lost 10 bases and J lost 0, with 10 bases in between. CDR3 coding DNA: TGTGCCACCCAGTCAGACTCTGGAAACACCATATATTTT. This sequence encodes CATQSDSGNTIYF.

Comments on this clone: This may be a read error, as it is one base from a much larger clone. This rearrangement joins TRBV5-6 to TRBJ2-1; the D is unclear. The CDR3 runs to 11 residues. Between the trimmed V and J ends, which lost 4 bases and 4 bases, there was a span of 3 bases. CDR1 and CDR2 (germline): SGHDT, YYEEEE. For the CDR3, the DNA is TGTGCCAGCAGCACTTACAATGAGCAGTTCTTC. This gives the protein CASSTYNEQFF.

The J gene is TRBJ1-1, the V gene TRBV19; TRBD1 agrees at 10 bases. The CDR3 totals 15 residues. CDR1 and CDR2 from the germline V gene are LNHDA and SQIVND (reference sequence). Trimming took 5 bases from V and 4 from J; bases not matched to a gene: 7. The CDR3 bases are TGTGCCAGTAGTTTTTCCCGGACAGGGGGCACTGAAGCTTTCTTT. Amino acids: CASSFSRTGGTEAFF.

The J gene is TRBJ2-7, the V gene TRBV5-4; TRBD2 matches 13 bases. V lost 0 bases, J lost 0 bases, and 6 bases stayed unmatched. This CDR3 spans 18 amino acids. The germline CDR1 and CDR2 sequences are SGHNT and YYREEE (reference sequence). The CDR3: CASSLGLAGGPNSYEQYF. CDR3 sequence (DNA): TGTGCCAGCAGCTTGGGACTAGCGGGAGGCCCCAACTCCTACGAGCAGTACTTC.

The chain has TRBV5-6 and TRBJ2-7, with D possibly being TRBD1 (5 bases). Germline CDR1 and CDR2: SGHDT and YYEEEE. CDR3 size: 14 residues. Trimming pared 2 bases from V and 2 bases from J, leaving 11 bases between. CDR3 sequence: CASSFFRGTYEQYF. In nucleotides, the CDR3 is TGTGCCAGCAGCTTTTTTAGGGGAACCTACGAGCAGTACTTC.

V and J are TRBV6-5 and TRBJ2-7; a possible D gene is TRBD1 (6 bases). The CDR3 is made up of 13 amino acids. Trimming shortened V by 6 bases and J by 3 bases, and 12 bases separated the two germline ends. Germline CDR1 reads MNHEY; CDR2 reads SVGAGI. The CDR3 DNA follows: TGTGCCAGCAGGCCCCCAGGGGTCTACGAGCAGTACTTC. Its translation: CASRPPGVYEQYF.

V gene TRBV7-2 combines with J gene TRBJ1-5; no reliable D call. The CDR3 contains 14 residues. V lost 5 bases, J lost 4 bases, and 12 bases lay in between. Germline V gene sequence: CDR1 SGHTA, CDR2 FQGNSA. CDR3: CASSPDFRNQPQHF. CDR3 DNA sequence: TGTGCCAGCAGCCCCGACTTTAGGAATCAGCCCCAGCATTTT.

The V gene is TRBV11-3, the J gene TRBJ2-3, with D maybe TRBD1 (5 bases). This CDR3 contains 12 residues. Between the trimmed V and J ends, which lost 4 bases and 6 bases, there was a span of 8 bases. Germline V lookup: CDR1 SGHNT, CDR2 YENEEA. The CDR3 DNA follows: TGTGCCAGCAGCTCGACAGCTGATACGCAGTATTTT. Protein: CASSSTADTQYF.

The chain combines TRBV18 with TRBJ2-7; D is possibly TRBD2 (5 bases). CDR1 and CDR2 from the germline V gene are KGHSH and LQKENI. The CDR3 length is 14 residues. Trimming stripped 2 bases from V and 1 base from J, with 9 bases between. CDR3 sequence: CASSPLRASYEQYF. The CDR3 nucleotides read TGTGCCAGCTCACCATTGCGGGCTTCCTACGAGCAGTACTTC.

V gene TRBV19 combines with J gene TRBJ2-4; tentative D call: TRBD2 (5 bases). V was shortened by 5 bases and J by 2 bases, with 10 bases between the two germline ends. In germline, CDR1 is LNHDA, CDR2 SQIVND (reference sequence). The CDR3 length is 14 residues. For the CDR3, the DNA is TGTGCCAGTAGTCAGCCGGGGTCCAAAAACATTCAGTACTTC. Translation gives CASSQPGSKNIQYF.

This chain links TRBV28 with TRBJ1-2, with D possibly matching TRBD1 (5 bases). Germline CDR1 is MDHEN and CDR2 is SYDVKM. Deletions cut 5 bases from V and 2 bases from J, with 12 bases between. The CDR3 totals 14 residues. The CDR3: CASSPDSLNYGYTF. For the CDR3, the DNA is TGTGCCAGCAGTCCAGACAGCCTAAACTATGGCTACACCTTC.

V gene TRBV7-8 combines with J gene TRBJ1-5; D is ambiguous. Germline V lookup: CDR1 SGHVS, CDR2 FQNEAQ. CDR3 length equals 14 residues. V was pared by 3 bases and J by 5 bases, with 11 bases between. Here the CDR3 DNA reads TGTGCCAGCAGCTTCGGGTTACTAGATCAGCCCCAGCATTTT. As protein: CASSFGLLDQPQHF. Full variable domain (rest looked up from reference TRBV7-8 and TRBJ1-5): GAGVSQSPRYKVAKRGQDVALRCDPISGHVSLFWYQQALGQGPEFLTYFQNEAQLDKSGLPSDRFFAERPEGSVSTLKIQRTQQEDSAVYLCASSFGLLDQPQHFGDGTRLSIL.

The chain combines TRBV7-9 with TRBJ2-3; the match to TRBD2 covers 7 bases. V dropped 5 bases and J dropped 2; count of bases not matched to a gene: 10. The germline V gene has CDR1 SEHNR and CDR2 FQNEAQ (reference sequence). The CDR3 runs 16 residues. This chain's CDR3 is CASSPWGRESTDTQYF. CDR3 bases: TGTGCCAGCAGCCCCTGGGGGAGGGAATCCACAGATACGCAGTATTTT.

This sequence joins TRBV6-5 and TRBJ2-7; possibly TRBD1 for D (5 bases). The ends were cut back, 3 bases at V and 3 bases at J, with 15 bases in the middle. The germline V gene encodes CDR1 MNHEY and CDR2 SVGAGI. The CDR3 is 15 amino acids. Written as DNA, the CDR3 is TGTGCCAGCAGTTATGCCTGGGGCTCAGACTACGAGCAGTACTTC. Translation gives CASSYAWGSDYEQYF.

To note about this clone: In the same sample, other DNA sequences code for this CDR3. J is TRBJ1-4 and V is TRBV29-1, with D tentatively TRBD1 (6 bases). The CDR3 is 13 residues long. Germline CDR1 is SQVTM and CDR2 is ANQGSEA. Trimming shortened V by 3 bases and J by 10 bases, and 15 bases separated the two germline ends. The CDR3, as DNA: TGCAGCGTTGAGGATCCGCAGGGGACAAAACTGTTTTTT. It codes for CSVEDPQGTKLFF.

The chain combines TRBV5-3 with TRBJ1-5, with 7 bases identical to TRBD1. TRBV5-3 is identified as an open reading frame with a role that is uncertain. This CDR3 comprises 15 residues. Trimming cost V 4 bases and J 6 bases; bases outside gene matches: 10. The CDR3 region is CARSLDRETGQPQHF. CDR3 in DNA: TGTGCCAGAAGCCTCGACAGGGAAACCGGTCAGCCCCAGCATTTT.

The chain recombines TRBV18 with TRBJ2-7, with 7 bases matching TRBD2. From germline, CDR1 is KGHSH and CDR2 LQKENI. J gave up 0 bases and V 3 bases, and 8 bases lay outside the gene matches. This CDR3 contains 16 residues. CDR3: CASSPPAPGGSYEQYF. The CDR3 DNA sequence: TGTGCCAGCTCACCCCCGGCCCCGGGAGGCTCCTACGAGCAGTACTTC.